These 28 T cell receptor beta chains came from one sample sequenced in a study of control samples from healthy donors and cancer patients. This table comes from immunoSEQ multiplex PCR, and its TCRdb copy is limited to in-frame clones, with some not included. The sample has roughly 120,000 clones; around 89% are singletons. Sequenced sample: blood. The receptors were gathered from a man aged 50 or older in good health.

The V call is TRBV7-2, the J call TRBJ2-7, with 7 positions matching TRBD1. Germline V gene lookup returns CDR1 SGHTA and CDR2 FQGNSA. V trimming: 4 bases; J trimming: 3 bases; junction bases outside the gene matches: 9. CDR3 length: 15 residues. This CDR3 reads CASSYQWGQLYEQYF. In DNA form, the CDR3 reads TGTGCCAGCAGCTACCAGTGGGGACAGCTCTACGAGCAGTACTTC.

The gene calls are TRBV5-1 and TRBJ1-1, with 8 bases matching TRBD1. CDR3 length equals 13 residues. Germline V gene sequence: CDR1 SGHRS, CDR2 YFSETQ. The V segment lost 6 bases and the J segment 1 base; nucleotides outside the gene matches: 2. In DNA form, the CDR3 reads TGCGCCAGCAAAGACAGGGGGAACACTGAAGCTTTCTTT. This gives the protein CASKDRGNTEAFF.

This clone occurred a few times. The gene calls are TRBV7-6 and TRBJ2-7; D might be TRBD1 or TRBD2, each matching 5 bases. V lost 5 bases and J lost 4, with 21 bases in between. Looked up from germline, CDR1 is SGHVS and CDR2 is FNYEAQ. The CDR3 totals 16 residues. Here the CDR3 DNA reads TGTGCCAGCAGCGCCAACAGGAGGTCGTCTTCATACGAGCAGTACTTC. It encodes CASSANRRSSSYEQYF.

J is TRBJ2-7 and V is TRBV18; maybe TRBD2 (6 bases). Trimming took 6 bases from V and 0 from J, leaving 15 bases between them. Germline V gene data show CDR1 as KGHSH and CDR2 as LQKENI. The CDR3 sequence is 15 residues long. The CDR3: CASSPVPGSSYEQYF. The CDR3, as DNA: TGTGCCAGCTCGCCCGTCCCCGGGAGCTCCTACGAGCAGTACTTC.

This clone has only one observation. The chain combines TRBV18 with TRBJ1-2, with D uncertain. Germline CDR1 KGHSH, CDR2 LQKENI. The V and J ends lost 3 bases and 6 bases respectively, with 14 bases between them. This CDR3 comprises 14 residues. This CDR3 reads CASSPLRTENGYTF. CDR3 coding DNA: TGTGCCAGCTCACCCCTCCGAACAGAAAATGGCTACACCTTC.

The V gene is TRBV19, the J gene TRBJ1-1; possibly TRBD1 for D (5 bases). Germline assignment: CDR1 LNHDA and CDR2 SQIVND (reference sequence). CDR3 length: 14 amino acids. Deletions cut 3 bases from V and 2 bases from J, with 10 bases between. The CDR3 loop reads CASSIATGNTEAFF. The CDR3 region has the DNA TGTGCCAGTAGTATCGCTACAGGTAACACTGAAGCTTTCTTT. Full variable domain (outside the CDR3, taken from reference TRBV19 and TRBJ1-1): DGGITQSPKYLFRKEGQNVTLSCEQNLNHDAMYWYRQDPGQGLRLIYYSQIVNDFQKGDIAEGYSVSREKKESFPLTVTSAQKNPTAFYLCASSIATGNTEAFFGQGTRLTVV.

V gene TRBV30 combines with J gene TRBJ2-5; D perhaps matches TRBD2 (6 bases). The ends were cut back, 4 bases at V and 7 bases at J, with 13 bases in the middle. The CDR3 is 12 residues long. The germline V gene has CDR1 GTSNPN and CDR2 SVGIG (reference sequence). The CDR3 protein is CAWNKGGGTQYF. The CDR3 nucleotides read TGTGCCTGGAACAAGGGAGGCGGGACCCAGTACTTC.

This chain connects TRBV4-2 to TRBJ2-1, with 10 bases matching TRBD1. Germline CDR1 and CDR2: LGHNA and YNFKEQ. CDR3 length equals 14 residues. V was clipped by 4 bases and J by 9 bases; unmatched bases: 6. The CDR3 loop is CASSLDRGLSEQFF. CDR3 sequence (DNA): TGTGCCAGCAGCCTAGACAGGGGGCTCAGTGAGCAGTTCTTC.

V and J are TRBV3-1 (or the pseudogene TRBV3-2) and TRBJ2-4; D remains ambiguous. CDR3 length equals 13 residues. The germline gives CDR1 LGHDT, CDR2 YNNKEL (reference sequence). V lost 6 bases to trimming and J lost 5 bases, with 11 bases between them. As DNA, the CDR3 is TGTGCCAGCAGTCCGAACTACCAAAACATTCAGTACTTC. Protein product: CASSPNYQNIQYF.

For this clone: Other DNA sequences in this sample translate to the same CDR3. The V and J genes are TRBV7-2 and TRBJ1-1, with D tentatively TRBD1 (5 bases). Trimming took off 4 bases at V and 5 bases at J, with 14 bases between the two ends. Looked up from germline, CDR1 is SGHTA and CDR2 is FQGNSA. The CDR3 is made up of 14 amino acids. The CDR3 nucleotides read TGTGCCAGCAGCTCCCGTCCAGGGCATACTGAAGCTTTCTTT. Encoded protein: CASSSRPGHTEAFF.

This chain joins TRBV18 and TRBJ1-5; no definite D call. V was cut by 3 bases and J by 4 bases, with 4 bases left in between. The CDR3 contains 12 residues. CDR1 and CDR2 from the germline V gene are KGHSH and LQKENI. The CDR3 reads CASSPKNQPQHF. Written as DNA, the CDR3 is TGTGCCAGCTCACCCAAGAATCAGCCCCAGCATTTT.

V gene TRBV7-8 combines with J gene TRBJ1-1; no firm D call. Germline V gives CDR1 SGHVS, CDR2 FQNEAQ. The CDR3 has 13 residues. The V gene lost 6 bases and the J gene lost 4 bases, with 12 bases spanning the gap. In nucleotides, the CDR3 is TGTGCCAGCAGAATTAGTCAGGTCACTGAAGCTTTCTTT. Protein: CASRISQVTEAFF.

The rearrangement uses TRBV6-5 and TRBJ2-2; maybe TRBD1 (5 bases). The germline CDR1 and CDR2 sequences are MNHEY and SVGAGI. Trimming took 0 bases from V and 7 from J, leaving 12 bases between them. CDR3 length: 15 amino acids. The CDR3 loop is CASSYSLRESGELFF. CDR3 DNA sequence: TGTGCCAGCAGTTACTCGCTCAGGGAAAGCGGGGAGCTGTTTTTT.

The J gene is TRBJ2-2, the V gene TRBV5-1, with 8 nucleotides matching TRBD1. Losses at the gene ends were 7 bases for V and 2 bases for J; bases not matched to a gene: 4. This CDR3 contains 14 residues. Germline values: CDR1 SGHRS, CDR2 YFSETQ. The CDR3 nucleotides read TGCGCCAGCTGGGGGACAGGTAACACCGGGGAGCTGTTTTTT. Protein: CASWGTGNTGELFF.

V usage is TRBV6-5 and J usage is TRBJ2-5; 8 bases match TRBD1. After removal of 2 bases from V and 2 bases from J, the junction contained 7 bases not matched to a gene. The germline V gene has CDR1 MNHEY and CDR2 SVGAGI. The CDR3 is 16 amino acids. The CDR3 coding sequence is TGTGCCAGCAGTTACGGGCAGGGGGCGGGTCAAGAGACCCAGTACTTC. Translated: CASSYGQGAGQETQYF.

The chain links TRBV7-9 to TRBJ2-5, with TRBD1 as a possible D gene (5 bases). The germline V gene encodes CDR1 SEHNR and CDR2 FQNEAQ (reference sequence). The CDR3 consists of 16 residues. V was shortened by 2 bases and J by 5 bases, with 18 bases between the two germline ends. The CDR3 DNA sequence: TGTGCCAGCAGCTTATGGGTAGACAGAAGCACGGAGACCCAGTACTTC. This codes for CASSLWVDRSTETQYF. Full variable domain (rest looked up from reference TRBV7-9 and TRBJ2-5): DTGVSQNPRHKITKRGQNVTFRCDPISEHNRLYWYRQTLGQGPEFLTYFQNEAQLEKSRLLSDRFSAERPKGSFSTLEIQRTEQGDSAMYLCASSLWVDRSTETQYFGPGTRLLVL.

J is TRBJ2-7 and V is TRBV12-3 or TRBV12-4; D not certain. The CDR3 is 12 amino acids. Trimming left V 6 bases short and J 3 bases short, with 9 bases between. CDR3 sequence reads: CASSSDGYEQYF. The CDR3 DNA sequence: TGTGCCAGCAGCTCCGACGGCTACGAGCAGTACTTC.

The chain carries TRBV7-9 and TRBJ2-3, with a tentative D call TRBD2 (6 bases). The CDR3 runs 15 residues. The V gene's germline CDR1 is SEHNR and CDR2 FQNEAQ (reference sequence). V was clipped by 1 base and J by 2 bases, with 10 bases between them. Here the CDR3 reads CASSLDGLTTDTQYF. In DNA, the CDR3 is TGTGCCAGCAGCTTAGACGGACTAACCACAGATACGCAGTATTTT.

The V call is TRBV9, the J call TRBJ1-1; 10 nucleotides line up with TRBD1. The junction had 16 bases not matched to a gene; V was cut back by 9 bases and J by 5 bases. Germline CDR1 reads SGDLS; CDR2 reads YYNGEE. This CDR3 has 16 amino acids. The CDR3 reads CATQPLAPGQGTEAFF. The CDR3 DNA is TGTGCCACCCAGCCCCTAGCCCCGGGACAGGGGACTGAAGCTTTCTTT. The variable domain in full, with the rest retrieved from reference TRBV9 and TRBJ1-1, is DSGVTQTPKHLITATGQRVTLRCSPRSGDLSVYWYQQSLDQGLQFLIQYYNGEERAKGNILERFSAQQFPDLHSELNLSSLELGDSALYFCATQPLAPGQGTEAFFGQGTRLTVV.

This clone was detected only once. V and J are TRBV10-1 and TRBJ2-5; 12 positions agree with TRBD2. Trimming at V came to 7 bases and at J to 4 bases, leaving 13 bases not matched to a gene. The CDR3 consists of 17 residues. Germline values: CDR1 WNHNN, CDR2 SYGVQD (reference sequence). The CDR3 is CASTLRGLAGGPETQYF. CDR3 bases: TGCGCCAGCACCCTGAGAGGGCTAGCGGGGGGGCCAGAGACCCAGTACTTC.

In this sample, this clone turned up once. The chain recombines TRBV19 with TRBJ1-2, with TRBD1 matching 9 bases. Germline loops: CDR1 LNHDA, CDR2 SQIVND (reference sequence). The CDR3 loop spans 14 amino acids. Trimming took 5 bases from V and 4 from J; bases not matched to a gene: 5. This CDR3 reads CASSFTGGSYGYTF. The CDR3, as DNA: TGTGCCAGTAGTTTCACAGGGGGCTCCTATGGCTACACCTTC.

The chain combines TRBV11-2 with TRBJ1-1; D unresolved. Trimming left V 5 bases short and J 1 base short, with 14 bases between. Germline CDR1 SGHAT, CDR2 FQNNGV. The CDR3 sequence is 15 residues long. The chain's CDR3 is CASSTRAHSNTEAFF. The CDR3, as DNA: TGTGCCAGCAGCACTAGGGCCCATTCGAACACTGAAGCTTTCTTT.

The chain combines TRBV10-3 with TRBJ1-2, with D possibly being TRBD1 (6 bases). Germline CDR1 is ENHRY and CDR2 is SYGVKD. The CDR3 runs 12 residues. Trimming shortened V by 3 bases and J by 7 bases, and 9 bases separated the two germline ends. CDR3 nucleotide sequence: TGTGCCATCAGTGACGGGGGCCGTGGCTACACCTTC. Protein product: CAISDGGRGYTF.

This clone was detected only once. The chain joins TRBV30 to TRBJ1-2; D gene ambiguous. Trimming left V 2 bases short and J 0 bases short, with 7 bases between. The CDR3 length is 13 residues. Germline values: CDR1 GTSNPN, CDR2 SVGIG (reference sequence). CDR3 sequence: CAWSPSANYGYTF. The DNA for the CDR3 is TGTGCCTGGAGTCCGTCAGCTAACTATGGCTACACCTTC.

The gene calls are TRBV12-3 or TRBV12-4 and TRBJ1-1, with D unresolved. The CDR3 is 13 amino acids. V was clipped by 4 bases and J by 6 bases, with 12 bases between them. The CDR3 here is CASSSNPGAEAFF. CDR3 coding DNA: TGTGCCAGCAGTTCAAACCCGGGAGCTGAAGCTTTCTTT.

The chain has TRBV7-2 and TRBJ2-1; 7 nucleotides match TRBD1. CDR1 is SGHTA, CDR2 FQGNSA, per germline. The CDR3 runs to 16 residues. Unmatched junction bases numbered 5, after V lost 3 bases and J lost 0 bases. DNA for the CDR3: TGTGCCAGCAGCTTCAACGGGGACAGCTCCTACAATGAGCAGTTCTTC. It specifies CASSFNGDSSYNEQFF.

The rearrangement links TRBV18 to TRBJ2-1; maybe TRBD1 (5 bases). CDR1 is KGHSH and CDR2 is LQKENI in the germline V gene. The ends were cut back, 0 bases at V and 10 bases at J, with 10 bases in the middle. The CDR3 totals 13 residues. The CDR3, as DNA: TGTGCCAGCTCACCACCGCAGGGTCTAGAGCAGTTCTTC. It is translated as CASSPPQGLEQFF. Supplemented by reference TRBV18 and TRBJ2-1, the full variable domain reads NAGVMQNPRHLVRRRGQEARLRCSPMKGHSHVYWYRQLPEEGLKFMVYLQKENIIDESGMPKERFSAEFPKEGPSILRIQQVVRGDSAAYFCASSPPQGLEQFFGPGTRLTVL.

The chain joins TRBV6-6 to TRBJ2-1, with a weak D call TRBD1 (6 bases). Germline CDR1 is MNHNY and CDR2 is SVGAGI (reference sequence). CDR3 length: 13 residues. V lost 7 bases, J lost 3 bases, and 10 bases lay in between. The CDR3 sequence is CASTGQHYNEQFF. CDR3 DNA sequence: TGTGCCAGCACCGGACAGCACTACAATGAGCAGTTCTTC.